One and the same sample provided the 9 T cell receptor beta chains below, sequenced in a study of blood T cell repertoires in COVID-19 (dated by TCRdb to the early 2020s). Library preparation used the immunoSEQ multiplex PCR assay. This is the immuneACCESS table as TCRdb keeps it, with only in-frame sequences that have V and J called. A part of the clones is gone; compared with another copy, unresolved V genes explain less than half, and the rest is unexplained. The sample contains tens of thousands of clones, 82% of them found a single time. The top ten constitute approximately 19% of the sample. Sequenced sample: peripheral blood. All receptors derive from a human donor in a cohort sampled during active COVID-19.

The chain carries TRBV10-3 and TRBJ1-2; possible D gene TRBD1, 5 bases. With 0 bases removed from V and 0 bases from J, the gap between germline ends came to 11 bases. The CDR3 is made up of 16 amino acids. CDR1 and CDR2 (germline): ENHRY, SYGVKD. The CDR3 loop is CAISESTAGSNYGYTF. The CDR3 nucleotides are TGTGCCATCAGTGAGTCAACCGCAGGGTCTAACTATGGCTACACCTTC.

CDR3 in DNA: TGTGCCATCAGTGCAGACAGGGGGGAAGCTTTCTTT. This translates into CAISADRGEAFF. The rearrangement joins TRBV10-3 to TRBJ1-1; 9 bases line up with TRBD1. CDR1 is ENHRY, CDR2 SYGVKD, per germline. Trimming removed 4 bases from V and 8 bases from J; junction bases left unmatched: 2. This CDR3 has 12 residues.

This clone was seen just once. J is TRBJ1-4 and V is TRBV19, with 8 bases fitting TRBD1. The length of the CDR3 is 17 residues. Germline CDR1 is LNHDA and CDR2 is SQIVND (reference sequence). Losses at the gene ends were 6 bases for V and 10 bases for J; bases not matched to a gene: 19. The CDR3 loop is CASRGPGRGLGEGKLFF. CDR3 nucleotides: TGTGCCAGTAGGGGGCCGGGCAGGGGGCTCGGAGAGGGAAAACTGTTTTTT.

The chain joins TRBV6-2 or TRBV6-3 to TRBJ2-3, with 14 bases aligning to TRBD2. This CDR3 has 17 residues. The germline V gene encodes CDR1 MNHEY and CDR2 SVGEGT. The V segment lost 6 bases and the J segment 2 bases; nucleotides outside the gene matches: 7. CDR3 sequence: CASSPGLAGALTDTQYF. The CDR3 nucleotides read TGTGCCAGCAGCCCGGGACTAGCGGGGGCCCTCACAGATACGCAGTATTTT.

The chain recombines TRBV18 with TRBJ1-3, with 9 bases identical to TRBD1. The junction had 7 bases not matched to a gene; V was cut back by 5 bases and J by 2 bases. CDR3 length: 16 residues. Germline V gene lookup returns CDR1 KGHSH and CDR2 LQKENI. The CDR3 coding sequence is TGTGCCAGCTCAGGGGCGAACAGGGGGCCTGGAAACACCATATATTTT. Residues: CASSGANRGPGNTIYF.

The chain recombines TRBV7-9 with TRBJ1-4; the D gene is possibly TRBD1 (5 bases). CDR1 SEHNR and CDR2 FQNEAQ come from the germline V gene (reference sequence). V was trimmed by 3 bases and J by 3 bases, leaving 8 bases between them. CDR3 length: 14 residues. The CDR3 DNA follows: TGTGCCAGCAGCTTGGGACTGCCTAATGAAAAACTGTTTTTT. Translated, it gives CASSLGLPNEKLFF.

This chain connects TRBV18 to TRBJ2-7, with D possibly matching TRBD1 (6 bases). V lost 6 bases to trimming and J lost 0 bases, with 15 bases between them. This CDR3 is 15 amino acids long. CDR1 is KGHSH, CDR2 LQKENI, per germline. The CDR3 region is CASSLRGRSSYEQYF. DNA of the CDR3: TGTGCCAGCTCTCTCAGGGGACGGAGCTCCTACGAGCAGTACTTC.

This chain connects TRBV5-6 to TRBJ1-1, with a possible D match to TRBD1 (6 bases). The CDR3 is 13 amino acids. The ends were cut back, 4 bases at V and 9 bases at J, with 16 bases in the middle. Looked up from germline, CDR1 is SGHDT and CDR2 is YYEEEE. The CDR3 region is CASSPRRGGQAFF. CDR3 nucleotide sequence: TGTGCCAGCAGCCCTCGTAGGGGGGGGCAAGCTTTCTTT. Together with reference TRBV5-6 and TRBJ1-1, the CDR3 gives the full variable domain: DAGVTQSPTHLIKTRGQQVTLRCSPKSGHDTVSWYQQALGQGPQFIFQYYEEEERQRGNFPDRFSGHQFPNYSSELNVNALLLGDSALYLCASSPRRGGQAFFGQGTRLTVV.

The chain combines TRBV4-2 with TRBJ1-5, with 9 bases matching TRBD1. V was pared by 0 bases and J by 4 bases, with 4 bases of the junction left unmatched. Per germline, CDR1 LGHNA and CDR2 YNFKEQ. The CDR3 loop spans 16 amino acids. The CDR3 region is CASSQDRTGANQPQHF. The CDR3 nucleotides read TGTGCCAGCAGCCAAGATCGGACAGGGGCGAATCAGCCCCAGCATTTT.